This T cell receptor (beta chain) derives from a study of T-cell memory formation after mild COVID-19. Study in general: Most TCR clusters belonged to a single donor.

Study-wide results and caveats: CD8+ contracting clones occupied EMRA, while CD4+ ones occupied mainly CM and EM.

This clonotype was detected ten times or more. The target antigen is unknown. The germline V gene has CDR1 GTSNPN and CDR2 SVGIG (reference sequence). The CDR3 loop spans 11 amino acids. V shed 5 bases and J shed 2 bases, with 7 bases lying between them. From the 5' RACE reads, TCRdb called clonotypes with MiXCR, one entry per CDR3 protein. The sample holds under 200,000 distinct CDR3 sequences, under 15% seen once. The sequenced sample consisted of PBMCs or a T cell subset sorted from them (not recorded which). J is TRBJ2-7 and V is TRBV30; either TRBD1 or TRBD2 may fit D (5 bases each). The clonotype originates from a man aged 18 to 30 who had mild COVID-19 (a few samples of this study predate the infection). Cell type and time point are not known. CDR3 nucleotides: TGTGCCTGGGGGGACGCCTACGAGCAGTACTTC. Its translation is CAWGDAYEQYF.